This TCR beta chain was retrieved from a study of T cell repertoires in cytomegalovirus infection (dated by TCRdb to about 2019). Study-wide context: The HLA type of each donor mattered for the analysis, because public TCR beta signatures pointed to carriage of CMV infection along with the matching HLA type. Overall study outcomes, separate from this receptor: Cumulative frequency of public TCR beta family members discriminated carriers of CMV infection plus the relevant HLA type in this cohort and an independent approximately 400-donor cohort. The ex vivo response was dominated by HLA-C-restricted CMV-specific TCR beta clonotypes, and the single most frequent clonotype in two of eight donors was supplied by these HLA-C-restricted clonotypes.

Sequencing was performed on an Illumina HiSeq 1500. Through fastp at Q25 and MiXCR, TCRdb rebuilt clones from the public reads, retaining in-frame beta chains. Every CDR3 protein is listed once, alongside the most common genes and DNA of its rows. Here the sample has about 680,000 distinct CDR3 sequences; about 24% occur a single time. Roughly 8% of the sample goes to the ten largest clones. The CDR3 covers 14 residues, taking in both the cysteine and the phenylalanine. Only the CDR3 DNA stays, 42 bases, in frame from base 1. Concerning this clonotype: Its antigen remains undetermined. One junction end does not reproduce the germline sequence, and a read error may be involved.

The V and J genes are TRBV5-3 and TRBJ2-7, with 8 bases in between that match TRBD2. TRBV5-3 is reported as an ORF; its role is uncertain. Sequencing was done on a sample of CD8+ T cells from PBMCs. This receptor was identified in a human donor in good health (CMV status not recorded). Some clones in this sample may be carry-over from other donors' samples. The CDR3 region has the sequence CASSSGGARYEQYF. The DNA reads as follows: TGTGCCAGCAGCTCGGGGGGGGCCCGTTACGAGCAGTACTTC.